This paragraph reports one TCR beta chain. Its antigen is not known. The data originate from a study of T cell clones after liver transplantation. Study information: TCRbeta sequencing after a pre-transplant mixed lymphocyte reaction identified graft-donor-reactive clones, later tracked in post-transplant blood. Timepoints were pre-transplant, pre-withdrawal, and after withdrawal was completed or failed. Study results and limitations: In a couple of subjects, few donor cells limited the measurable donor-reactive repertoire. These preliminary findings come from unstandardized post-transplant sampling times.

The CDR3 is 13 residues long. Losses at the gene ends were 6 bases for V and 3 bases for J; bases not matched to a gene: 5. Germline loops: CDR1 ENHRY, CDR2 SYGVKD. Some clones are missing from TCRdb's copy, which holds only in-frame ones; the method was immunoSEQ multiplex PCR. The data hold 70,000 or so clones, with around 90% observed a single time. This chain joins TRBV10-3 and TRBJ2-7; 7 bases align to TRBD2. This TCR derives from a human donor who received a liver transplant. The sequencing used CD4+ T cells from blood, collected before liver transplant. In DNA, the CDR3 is TGTGCCATCAGCCGGGACTACATCTACGAGCAGTACTTC. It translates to CAISRDYIYEQYF.